The 5 T cell receptor beta chains listed next were all sequenced from one sample in a study of T cell repertoires in cytomegalovirus infection. TCRdb used MiXCR to reprocess the reads, holding one entry per CDR3 protein. The table includes approximately 200,000 distinct CDR3 sequences, 28% detected once. The specimen sequenced was PBMCs. The receptors were sampled from a human donor in good health (CMV status not recorded). Some clones in this sample may be carry-over from other donors' samples.

This clonotype was counted only a few times. V gene TRBV20-1 combines with J gene TRBJ2-1; a possible D gene is TRBD2 (5 bases). The V gene lost 0 bases and the J gene lost 6 bases, with 18 bases spanning the gap. The CDR3 is 16 amino acids. Germline V gives CDR1 DFQATT, CDR2 SNEGSKA (reference sequence). CDR3 sequence reads: CSAREEAPGVRNEQFF. The DNA of the CDR3 is TGCAGTGCTAGAGAGGAGGCCCCCGGGGTCCGCAATGAGCAGTTCTTC.

This chain uses TRBV7-9 with TRBJ2-7; no reliable D call. V dropped 6 bases and J dropped 5 bases, with 11 bases sitting between them. Germline V gene lookup returns CDR1 SEHNR and CDR2 FQNEAQ (reference sequence). This CDR3 has 12 residues. CDR3 nucleotide sequence: TGTGCCAGCAGTCGCAACATCGACGAGCAGTACTTC. Residues: CASSRNIDEQYF.

The J gene is TRBJ2-7, the V gene TRBV12-3 or TRBV12-4; 7 bases are a match to TRBD1. Unmatched junction bases numbered 5, after V lost 6 bases and J lost 6 bases. CDR3 size: 12 residues. The DNA for the CDR3 is TGTGCCAGCAGGAAGGACAGGAGCGAGCAGTACTTC. Amino acids: CASRKDRSEQYF.

This clonotype was counted between two and nine times. The chain carries TRBV12-3 or TRBV12-4 and TRBJ2-7, with 10 bases aligning to TRBD1. This CDR3 is 13 amino acids long. The V and J ends lost 8 bases and 3 bases, in that order; junction bases with no gene match: 4. CDR3 loop: CASRGQGFYEQYF. The CDR3 DNA reads as TGTGCCAGCCGGGGACAGGGGTTCTACGAGCAGTACTTC.

A few counts support this clonotype. This chain connects TRBV20-1 to TRBJ1-5; a weak D match, TRBD1 (5 bases). Germline loops: CDR1 DFQATT, CDR2 SNEGSKA (reference sequence). This CDR3 comprises 14 residues. The ends were cut back, 0 bases at V and 3 bases at J, with 9 bases in the middle. CDR3 region: CSARDNRNNQPQHF. The CDR3 DNA follows: TGCAGTGCTAGAGATAACAGGAACAATCAGCCCCAGCATTTT.